One and the same sample provided the 14 T cell receptor beta chains below, sequenced in a study of cytomegalovirus exposure and HLA in healthy donors. PCR amplification relied on 60 Vbeta primers (plus 13 Jbeta primers). Clones were sequenced by immunoSEQ multiplex PCR, and TCRdb holds only the in-frame ones, with some missing. The sample lists fewer than 250,000 clones, more than 75% seen once, with 11% to 15% in the top ten. The sample taken for sequencing was PBMCs. The receptors here all came from a woman in her twenties or thirties in good health and CMV-seropositive.

This clone was found once. The chain couples TRBV29-1 to TRBJ2-5; tentative D call: TRBD2 (6 bases). TRBJ2-7 explains the end of the DNA better; the J call may be wrong. This CDR3 has 14 residues. Germline lookup yields CDR1 SQVTM and CDR2 ANQGSEA. CDR3: CSVEKSGLSYEQYF. The CDR3 nucleotides are TGCAGCGTTGAAAAAAGCGGGCTCTCCTACGAGCAGTACTTC.

This chain links TRBV28 with TRBJ1-2; a possible D gene is TRBD1 (6 bases). Germline V gene lookup returns CDR1 MDHEN and CDR2 SYDVKM. The CDR3 has 13 amino acids. Trimming removed 3 bases at V and 3 bases at J, with 8 bases between. CDR3 DNA: TGTGCCAGCAGTTTGCAGGGGTACTATGGCTACACCTTC. Residues: CASSLQGYYGYTF.

The chain joins TRBV5-1 to TRBJ2-7, with 7 bases that match TRBD1. Germline lookup yields CDR1 SGHRS and CDR2 YFSETQ. Trimming removed 5 bases from V and 3 bases from J; junction bases left unmatched: 5. The CDR3 runs to 13 residues. Written as DNA, the CDR3 is TGCGCCAGCAGAGTTACAGGGGACTACGAGCAGTACTTC. This translates into CASRVTGDYEQYF.

This sequence joins TRBV28 and TRBJ1-2; maybe TRBD1 (6 bases). This CDR3 is built from 14 residues. Trimming removed 5 bases from V and 3 bases from J, with 13 bases in between. Germline CDR1 is MDHEN and CDR2 is SYDVKM. The chain's CDR3 is CASSGGGPDYGYTF. The CDR3, as DNA: TGTGCCAGCAGTGGGGGCGGGCCGGACTATGGCTACACCTTC.

V and J are TRBV30 and TRBJ1-2, with 7 nucleotides matching TRBD1. This CDR3 is built from 13 residues. V lost 5 bases and J lost 4; bases outside the gene matches: 7. Germline CDR1 reads GTSNPN; CDR2 reads SVGIG (reference sequence). This chain's CDR3 is CAWWGQNSYGYTF. CDR3 nucleotides: TGTGCCTGGTGGGGACAGAACTCCTATGGCTACACCTTC.

This chain connects TRBV2 to TRBJ2-2, with 12 bases lining up with TRBD2. After removal of 6 bases from V and 1 base from J, the junction contained 6 bases not matched to a gene. The CDR3 consists of 17 residues. The germline gives CDR1 SNHLY, CDR2 FYNNEI. The CDR3 reads CASRATSGGRNTGELFF. For the CDR3, the DNA is TGTGCCAGCAGGGCGACTAGCGGGGGCCGGAACACCGGGGAGCTGTTTTTT.

For this clone: Additional DNA sequences in this sample encode the identical CDR3. The V call is TRBV5-1, the J call TRBJ2-7, with D possibly being TRBD1 (6 bases). The CDR3 is 14 residues long. The germline gives CDR1 SGHRS, CDR2 YFSETQ. Trimming removed 2 bases at V and 0 bases at J, with 9 bases between. The CDR3, as DNA: TGCGCCAGCAGCTTTCAGGGGCCCTCCTACGAGCAGTACTTC. Its translation: CASSFQGPSYEQYF.

This clone was observed a few times. The J gene is TRBJ2-5, the V gene TRBV5-4, with D possibly being TRBD2 (7 bases). The CDR3 totals 16 residues. The germline CDR1 and CDR2 sequences are SGHNT and YYREEE (reference sequence). V lost 5 bases to trimming and J lost 1 base, with 18 bases between them. This CDR3 is CASRKAGGGLQETQYF. As DNA, the CDR3 is TGTGCCAGCAGGAAGGCGGGCGGGGGCCTCCAAGAGACCCAGTACTTC.

The CDR3 DNA follows: TGCGCCAGCAGCCAACAACAGGGGACCGGGGAGCTGTTTTTT. Its protein is CASSQQQGTGELFF. The gene calls are TRBV4-3 and TRBJ2-2, with TRBD1 identical over 7 bases. The CDR3 covers 14 residues. Germline CDR1 LGHNA, CDR2 YSLEER. The V gene end was trimmed by 2 bases and the J gene end by 5 bases; junction bases not matched to a gene: 2.

This clone was counted between two and nine times. V is TRBV4-1 and J is TRBJ2-1; 10 positions match TRBD2. The V gene end was trimmed by 0 bases and the J gene end by 5 bases; junction bases not matched to a gene: 13. The CDR3 runs 19 residues. Germline CDR1 MGHRA, CDR2 YSYEKL. CDR3 amino acids: CASSQDQRLLAGLDNEQFF. The CDR3 DNA reads as TGCGCCAGCAGCCAAGACCAACGCCTACTAGCGGGATTGGACAATGAGCAGTTCTTC.

This sequence joins TRBV10-2 and TRBJ2-7, with D possibly TRBD1 on 6 matching bases. CDR1 and CDR2 from the germline V gene are WSHSY and SAAADI. V gave up 5 bases and J gave up 5 bases, with 19 bases separating them. The CDR3 extends over 15 amino acids. The CDR3 sequence is CASSSLQGLSDEQYF. DNA for the CDR3: TGCGCCAGCAGTAGCCTACAGGGTTTATCGGACGAGCAGTACTTC.

The CDR3 reads CASSPMGQGTGELFF. The CDR3 bases are TGCGCCAGCAGCCCTATGGGACAGGGCACCGGGGAGCTGTTTTTT. The chain carries TRBV5-1 and TRBJ2-2, with 9 positions matching TRBD1. V trimming: 4 bases; J trimming: 4 bases; junction bases outside the gene matches: 5. This CDR3 is 15 amino acids long. Per germline, CDR1 SGHRS and CDR2 YFSETQ.

The rearrangement uses TRBV28 and TRBJ2-2; 13 positions match TRBD2. Per germline, CDR1 MDHEN and CDR2 SYDVKM. With V trimmed by 5 bases and J by 7 bases, 10 bases remained unmatched. There are 17 residues in the CDR3. The CDR3 DNA reads TGTGCCAGCAGTCTCACTAGCGGGGGGGCCTCTGGCGGGGAGCTGTTTTTT. Its protein product is CASSLTSGGASGGELFF.

Of note for this clone: It is unclear where the CDR3 begins or ends on the DNA, so no DNA is shown, and the CDR3 is as TCRdb lists it. The chain recombines TRBV6-4 with TRBJ1-2; TRBD1, the table's D call, was not compared with the DNA. A total of 15 residues make up the CDR3, ends included. The germline V gene encodes CDR1 MRHNA and CDR2 SNTAGT. CDR3 sequence reads: CASSTSTGGGSGYTF.